The clone carrying this TCR beta chain was found a few times. These data originate in a study of blood T cell repertoires in COVID-19. About the research overall: Acute-phase and convalescent COVID-19 samples originated in the United States, Italy and Spain.

Study processing details: Using reference gene primer amplification, nucleated cell counts were estimated. Here immunoSEQ multiplex PCR was the method, and the copy in TCRdb shows in-frame clones only, minus some. V, J and clone size were drawn from that table, and D and trimming were deduced from the DNA. The sample includes 160,000 or so clones, more than 65% of them seen just once. The sequenced sample was peripheral blood. This clonotype was sampled from a woman in her sixties with COVID-19, enrolled during active disease.

CDR3 DNA: TGTGCCAGCAGCCAAGATCCTAGCGGGGGGGCCAATGAGCAGTTCTTC. Its protein product is CASSQDPSGGANEQFF. The chain uses TRBV4-2 and TRBJ2-1; TRBD2 agrees at 12 bases. Losses at the gene ends were 0 bases for V and 6 bases for J; bases not matched to a gene: 3. The CDR3 loop spans 16 amino acids. Germline assignment: CDR1 LGHNA and CDR2 YNFKEQ.